The 24 T cell receptor beta chains below all came from one sample that was sequenced in a study of T cell repertoires in cytomegalovirus infection. No cognate antigen is known for these TCRs. TCRdb analysed the reads with MiXCR anew, one entry per CDR3 protein. The profile shows approximately 990,000 distinct CDR3 sequences, under 40% of them singletons. The sequenced sample was cultured CD8+ T cells from PBMCs, obtained from culture after CMV antigen stimulation. The source is a human donor in good health (CMV status not recorded). Some clones in this sample may be carry-over from other donors' samples.

This clonotype was observed many times. V usage is TRBV7-9 and J usage is TRBJ2-7, with 8 bases matching TRBD1. The CDR3 runs 14 residues. Germline V gene sequence: CDR1 SEHNR, CDR2 FQNEAQ (reference sequence). With V trimmed by 4 bases and J by 3 bases, 5 bases remained unmatched. The CDR3 region is CASSSTGGDYEQYF. The CDR3 DNA reads as TGTGCCAGCAGCTCCACAGGGGGAGACTACGAGCAGTACTTC.

About this clonotype: Given a much more abundant clone one base away, this may be a read error. This likely comes from a read error, as the CDR3 has no conserved phenylalanine or tryptophan at its end. This CDR3 is CASSLGTGGGNSPLHY. The CDR3 DNA reads TGTGCCAGCAGCTTAGGTACAGGGGGCGGTAATTCACCCCTCCACTAT. V and J are TRBV7-6 and TRBJ1-6; 9 bases are a match to TRBD1. The CDR3 length is 16 residues. Losses at the gene ends were 1 base for V and 6 bases for J; bases not matched to a gene: 4. Germline loops: CDR1 SGHVS, CDR2 FNYEAQ.

The table lists this clonotype with a few counts. The V and J genes are TRBV19 and TRBJ1-1; D is unclear. The CDR3 is 13 amino acids. V was shortened by 4 bases and J by 3 bases, with 9 bases between the two germline ends. Germline V CDR1 and CDR2: LNHDA, SQIVND (reference sequence). DNA for the CDR3: TGTGCCAGTAGTAAGAAACCCCACACTGAAGCTTTCTTT. The encoded protein is CASSKKPHTEAFF. Full variable domain (remainder filled in from reference TRBV19 and TRBJ1-1): DGGITQSPKYLFRKEGQNVTLSCEQNLNHDAMYWYRQDPGQGLRLIYYSQIVNDFQKGDIAEGYSVSREKKESFPLTVTSAQKNPTAFYLCASSKKPHTEAFFGQGTRLTVV.

This clonotype was seen only a few times. CDR3 loop: CASSQERLAGGRNEQFF. CDR3 sequence (DNA): TGTGCCAGCAGCCAAGAACGACTAGCGGGGGGCCGGAATGAGCAGTTCTTC. The chain has TRBV4-2 and TRBJ2-1; 13 nucleotides agree with TRBD2. Unmatched junction bases numbered 6, after V lost 0 bases and J lost 7 bases. The CDR3 runs to 17 residues. Germline CDR1 and CDR2: LGHNA and YNFKEQ.

The genes are TRBV27 and TRBJ2-7; D gene ambiguous. Trimming shortened V by 5 bases and J by 5 bases, and 28 bases separated the two germline ends. The CDR3 extends over 18 amino acids. The V gene's germline CDR1 is MNHEY and CDR2 SMNVEV (reference sequence). The CDR3 reads CASSPSLGSVHFLNEQYF. The CDR3 coding sequence is TGTGCCAGCAGTCCCAGTCTCGGGTCTGTGCACTTCCTAAACGAGCAGTACTTC.

At least ten counts were recorded for this clonotype. The rearrangement uses TRBV6-1 and TRBJ2-7; 9 nucleotides line up with TRBD1. V was clipped by 6 bases and J by 3 bases; unmatched bases: 6. The CDR3 is 14 amino acids. CDR1 is MNHNS and CDR2 is SASEGT in the germline V gene. DNA of the CDR3: TGTGCCAGCAGAGTCCGGGACAGGGTCTACGAGCAGTACTTC. Translated: CASRVRDRVYEQYF.

This clonotype was counted at least ten times. CDR3 sequence: CASSQFTGELFF. As DNA, the CDR3 is TGCGCCAGCAGCCAGTTCACCGGGGAGCTGTTTTTT. The chain employs TRBV4-1 and TRBJ2-2; no clear D. The germline V and J ends were trimmed by 3 bases and 4 bases, with 3 bases remaining between them. Germline CDR1 reads MGHRA; CDR2 reads YSYEKL. The CDR3 extends over 12 amino acids.

V and J are TRBV5-1 and TRBJ2-2, with TRBD2 matching over 11 bases. V lost 4 bases and J lost 6; bases outside the gene matches: 5. Germline V gene data show CDR1 as SGHRS and CDR2 as YFSETQ. The CDR3 runs 15 residues. The CDR3 is CASSPSGGFSGELFF. CDR3 sequence (DNA): TGCGCCAGCAGCCCTAGCGGGGGGTTCTCCGGGGAGCTGTTTTTT.

The chain links TRBV19 to TRBJ1-2; D unresolved. The CDR3 covers 13 residues. V was pared by 8 bases and J by 8 bases, with 18 bases between. Germline V gives CDR1 LNHDA, CDR2 SQIVND (reference sequence). The CDR3 DNA reads as TGTGCCAGTTCTCCAAAGTCTGGGAAAGGCTACACCTTC. It is translated as CASSPKSGKGYTF.

This chain connects TRBV28 to TRBJ1-1; no firm D call. Germline V gene sequence: CDR1 MDHEN, CDR2 SYDVKM. Trimming took 7 bases from V and 3 from J, leaving 6 bases between them. The CDR3 is 11 residues long. The CDR3 loop reads CASTAYTEAFF. CDR3 sequence (DNA): TGTGCCAGCACAGCCTACACTGAAGCTTTCTTT.

This clonotype was counted once. This chain connects TRBV7-6 to TRBJ2-3; maybe TRBD1 (5 bases). The CDR3 is 14 residues long. The V end lost 5 bases, the J end lost 1 base, and 10 bases lay between the germline ends. CDR1 is SGHVS and CDR2 is FNYEAQ in the germline V gene. This CDR3 reads CASSNLQGTDTQYF. The CDR3 nucleotides are TGTGCCAGCAGCAACTTACAGGGCACAGATACGCAGTATTTT.

The chain joins TRBV6-2 or TRBV6-3 to TRBJ2-3, with D possibly being TRBD1 or TRBD2 (6 bases each). Trimming pared 7 bases from V and 6 bases from J, leaving 17 bases between. The CDR3 runs to 14 residues. Germline V gene sequence: CDR1 MNHEY, CDR2 SVGEGT. The CDR3 loop is CASTQWGAGDTQYF. The CDR3 region has the DNA TGTGCCAGCACCCAGTGGGGGGCCGGGGATACGCAGTATTTT.

Points on this clonotype: Germline is not matched at one junction end, which may reflect a read error. This rearrangement joins TRBV2 to TRBJ1-2; TRBD1 might be the D (5 bases). CDR1 is SNHLY and CDR2 is FYNNEI in the germline V gene. The CDR3 runs 13 residues. The CDR3 region is CANWGDRLGGYTF. For the CDR3, the DNA is TGTGCCAACTGGGGGGACCGACTTGGTGGCTACACCTTT.

This clonotype has only a few counts. The rearrangement uses TRBV19 and TRBJ1-1, with 8 nucleotides matching TRBD1. The germline V gene encodes CDR1 LNHDA and CDR2 SQIVND (reference sequence). Trimming at V came to 1 base and at J to 4 bases, leaving 2 bases not matched to a gene. This CDR3 has 14 amino acids. The CDR3 bases are TGTGCCAGTAGTATAGCAGGGGGCGTCACTGAAGCTTTCTTT. It is translated as CASSIAGGVTEAFF.

The gene calls are TRBV27 and TRBJ1-5, with D perhaps TRBD1 (5 bases). The V end lost 8 bases, the J end lost 3 bases, and 14 bases lay between the germline ends. Germline values: CDR1 MNHEY, CDR2 SMNVEV (reference sequence). This CDR3 has 14 residues. The CDR3 DNA reads as TGTGCCAGCGCACCCGGGACCTACAATCAGCCCCAGCATTTT. Amino acids: CASAPGTYNQPQHF.

The gene calls are TRBV7-9 and TRBJ2-3, with 15 bases matching TRBD2. The germline gives CDR1 SEHNR, CDR2 FQNEAQ (reference sequence). This CDR3 is 17 amino acids long. The V gene end was trimmed by 4 bases and the J gene end by 4 bases; junction bases not matched to a gene: 6. The CDR3 DNA sequence: TGTGCCAGCAGCTACCGGACTAGCGGGGGGGCCCCAGATACGCAGTATTTT. It codes for CASSYRTSGGAPDTQYF.

V and J are TRBV28 and TRBJ2-7, with D perhaps TRBD1 or TRBD2 (5 bases each). Germline assignment: CDR1 MDHEN and CDR2 SYDVKM. V was clipped by 6 bases and J by 5 bases, with 20 bases between them. The CDR3 runs to 15 residues. CDR3 nucleotides: TGTGCCAGCAGCCGGGACCTAAATTACCTCCACGAGCAGTACGTC. This codes for CASSRDLNYLHEQYV.

Many counts were recorded for this clonotype. The chain combines TRBV7-2 with TRBJ2-2; TRBD2 agrees at 8 bases. The CDR3 totals 17 residues. Trimming removed 5 bases from V and 3 bases from J; junction bases left unmatched: 11. Germline CDR1 SGHTA, CDR2 FQGNSA. CDR3 amino acids: CASSPSGGGPYTGELFF. The CDR3 bases are TGTGCCAGCAGCCCCTCTGGCGGGGGGCCGTACACCGGGGAGCTGTTTTTT.

This clonotype has just a few counts. This chain connects TRBV11-2 to TRBJ2-1; D not resolved. The CDR3 sequence is 13 residues long. CDR1 is SGHAT and CDR2 is FQNNGV in the germline V gene. Trimming shortened V by 11 bases and J by 0 bases, and 11 bases separated the two germline ends. The CDR3 DNA follows: TGTGCCGTCCGAGGACGCTCCTACAATGAGCAGTTCTTC. This translates into CAVRGRSYNEQFF.

The rearrangement joins TRBV4-3 to TRBJ2-1; 10 bases agree with TRBD1. This CDR3 contains 16 residues. Trimming took 1 base from V and 7 from J; bases not matched to a gene: 7. Germline V CDR1 and CDR2: LGHNA, YSLEER. CDR3 sequence reads: CASSQAGQGLRNEQFF. CDR3 nucleotides: TGCGCCAGCAGCCAAGCGGGACAGGGGCTGCGGAATGAGCAGTTCTTC.

The rearrangement joins TRBV6-6 to TRBJ1-1; D is perhaps TRBD1 (5 bases). Germline CDR1 reads MNHNY; CDR2 reads SVGAGI (reference sequence). CDR3 length: 14 residues. With 8 bases removed from V and 0 bases from J, the gap between germline ends came to 13 bases. CDR3 sequence reads: CASGKDSLNTEAFF. CDR3 sequence (DNA): TGTGCCAGCGGGAAAGACAGTTTGAACACTGAAGCTTTCTTT.

This clonotype was detected a few times. The chain joins TRBV11-2 to TRBJ2-3, with TRBD2 matching 14 bases. This CDR3 spans 17 amino acids. Germline assignment: CDR1 SGHAT and CDR2 FQNNGV. Trimming took 6 bases from V and 2 from J; bases not matched to a gene: 7. The chain's CDR3 is CASSLGLAGALTDTQYF. The CDR3, as DNA: TGTGCCAGCAGTCTGGGACTAGCGGGGGCGCTCACAGATACGCAGTATTTT.

The V and J genes are TRBV5-5 and TRBJ2-2, with D unresolved. CDR3 length equals 19 residues. Germline values: CDR1 SGHKS, CDR2 YYEKEE (reference sequence). V lost 0 bases and J lost 6, with 24 bases in between. The DNA for the CDR3 is TGTGCCAGCAGCTTGGTCGTCTCTCATGAGCCCACCCCGTCCGGGGAGCTGTTTTTT. This gives the protein CASSLVVSHEPTPSGELFF.

The chain carries TRBV7-6 and TRBJ1-1; D is ambiguous. Trimming removed 4 bases at V and 8 bases at J, with 11 bases between. There are 12 residues in the CDR3. Germline lookup yields CDR1 SGHVS and CDR2 FNYEAQ. In DNA form, the CDR3 reads TGTGCCAGCAGCTCAGGAAAGAGAGAAGCTTTCTTT. This codes for CASSSGKREAFF.